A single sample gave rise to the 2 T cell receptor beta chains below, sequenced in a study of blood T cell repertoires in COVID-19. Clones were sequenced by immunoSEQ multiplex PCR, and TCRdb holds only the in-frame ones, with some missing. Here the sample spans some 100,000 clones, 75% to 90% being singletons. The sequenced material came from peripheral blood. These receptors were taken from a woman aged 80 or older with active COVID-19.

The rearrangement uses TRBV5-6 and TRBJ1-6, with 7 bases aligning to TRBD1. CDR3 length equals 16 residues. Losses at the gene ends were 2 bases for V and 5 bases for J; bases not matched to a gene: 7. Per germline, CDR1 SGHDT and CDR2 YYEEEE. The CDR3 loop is CASSFARGENNSPLHF. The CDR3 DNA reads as TGTGCCAGCAGCTTTGCCAGGGGGGAAAATAATTCACCCCTCCACTTT.

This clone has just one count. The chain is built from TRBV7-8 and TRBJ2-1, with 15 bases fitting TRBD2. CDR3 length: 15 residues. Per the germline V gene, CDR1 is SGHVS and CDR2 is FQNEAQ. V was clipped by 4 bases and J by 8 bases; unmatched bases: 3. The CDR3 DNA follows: TGTGCCAGCAGCTGGAGGACTAGCGGGAGGGATGAGCAGTTCTTC. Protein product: CASSWRTSGRDEQFF.